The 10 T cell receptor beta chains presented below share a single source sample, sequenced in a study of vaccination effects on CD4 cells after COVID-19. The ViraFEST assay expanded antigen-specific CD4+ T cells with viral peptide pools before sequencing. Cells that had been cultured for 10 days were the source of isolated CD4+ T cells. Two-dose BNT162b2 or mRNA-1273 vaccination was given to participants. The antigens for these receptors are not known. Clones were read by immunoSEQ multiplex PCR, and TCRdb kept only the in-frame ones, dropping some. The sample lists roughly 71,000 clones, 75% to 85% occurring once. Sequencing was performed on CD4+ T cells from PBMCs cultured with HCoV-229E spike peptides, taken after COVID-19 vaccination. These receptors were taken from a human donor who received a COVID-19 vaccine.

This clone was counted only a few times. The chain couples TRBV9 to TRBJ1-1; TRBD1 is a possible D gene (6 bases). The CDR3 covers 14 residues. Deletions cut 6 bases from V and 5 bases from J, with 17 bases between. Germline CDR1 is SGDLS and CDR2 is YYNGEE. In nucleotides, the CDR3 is TGTGCCAGCAACGAGGGACACCCAGGGACTGAAGCTTTCTTT. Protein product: CASNEGHPGTEAFF.

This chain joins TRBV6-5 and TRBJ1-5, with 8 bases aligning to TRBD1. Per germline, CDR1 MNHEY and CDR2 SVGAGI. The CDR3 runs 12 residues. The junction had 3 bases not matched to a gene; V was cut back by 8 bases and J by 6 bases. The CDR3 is CASRTGSQPQHF. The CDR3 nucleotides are TGTGCCAGCCGGACAGGGAGTCAGCCCCAGCATTTT.

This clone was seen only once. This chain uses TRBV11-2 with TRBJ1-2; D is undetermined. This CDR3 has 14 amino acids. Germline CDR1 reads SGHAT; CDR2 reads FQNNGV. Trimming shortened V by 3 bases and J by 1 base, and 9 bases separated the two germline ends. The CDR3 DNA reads TGTGCCAGCAGCTTCCGAGATCTTAACTATGGCTACACCTTC. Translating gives CASSFRDLNYGYTF.

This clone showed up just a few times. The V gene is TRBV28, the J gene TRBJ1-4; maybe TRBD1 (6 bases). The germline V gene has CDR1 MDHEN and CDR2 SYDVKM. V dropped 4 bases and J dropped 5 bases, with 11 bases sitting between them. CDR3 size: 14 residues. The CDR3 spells CASSYQGMNEKLFF. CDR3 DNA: TGTGCCAGCAGTTACCAGGGGATGAATGAAAAACTGTTTTTT. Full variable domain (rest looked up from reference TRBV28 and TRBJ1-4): DVKVTQSSRYLVKRTGEKVFLECVQDMDHENMFWYRQDPGLGLRLIYFSYDVKMKEKGDIPEGYSVSREKKERFSLILESASTNQTSMYLCASSYQGMNEKLFFGSGTQLSVL.

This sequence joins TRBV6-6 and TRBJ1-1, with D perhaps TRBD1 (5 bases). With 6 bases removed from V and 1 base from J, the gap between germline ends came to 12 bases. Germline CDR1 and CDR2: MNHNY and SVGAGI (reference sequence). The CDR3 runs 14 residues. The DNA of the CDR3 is TGTGCCAGCAGCCGCGGGACGGCGAACACTGAAGCTTTCTTT. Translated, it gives CASSRGTANTEAFF.

DNA for the CDR3: TGTGCCAGCACCCCTCGGTTTGGTGATATGAACACTGAAGCTTTCTTT. Translated, it gives CASTPRFGDMNTEAFF. The chain uses TRBV9 and TRBJ1-1, with D unresolved. Trimming took off 6 bases at V and 0 bases at J, with 18 bases between the two ends. The CDR3 has 16 amino acids. Germline CDR1 is SGDLS and CDR2 is YYNGEE.

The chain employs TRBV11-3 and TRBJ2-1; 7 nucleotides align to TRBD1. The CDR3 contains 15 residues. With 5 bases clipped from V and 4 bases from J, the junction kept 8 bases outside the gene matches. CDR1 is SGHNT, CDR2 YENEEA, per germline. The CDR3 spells CASSPTGLSYNEQFF. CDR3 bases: TGTGCCAGCAGCCCGACAGGGTTGTCATACAATGAGCAGTTCTTC.

The CDR3 here is CAWTNTPDTEAFF. CDR3 nucleotides: TGTGCCTGGACCAATACCCCCGACACTGAAGCTTTCTTT. This chain links TRBV30 with TRBJ1-1; D call uncertain. The germline V and J ends were trimmed by 4 bases and 3 bases, with 12 bases remaining between them. Germline CDR1 and CDR2: GTSNPN and SVGIG (reference sequence). The CDR3 runs to 13 residues.

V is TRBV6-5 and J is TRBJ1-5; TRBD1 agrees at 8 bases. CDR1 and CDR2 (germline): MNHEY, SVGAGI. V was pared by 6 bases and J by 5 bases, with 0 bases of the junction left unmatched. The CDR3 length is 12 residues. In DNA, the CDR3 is TGTGCCAGCAGACAGGGGGATCAGCCCCAGCATTTT. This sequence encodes CASRQGDQPQHF.

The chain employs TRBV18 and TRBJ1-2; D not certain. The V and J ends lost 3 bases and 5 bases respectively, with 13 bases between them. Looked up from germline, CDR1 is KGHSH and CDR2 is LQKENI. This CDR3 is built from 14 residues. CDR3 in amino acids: CASSPEVGGYGYTF. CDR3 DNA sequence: TGTGCCAGCTCACCCGAAGTAGGCGGATATGGCTACACCTTC.